This T cell receptor (beta chain) derives from a study of OX40 agonist ivuxolimab in advanced cancers. Across the whole study: Dose-escalation patients suffered from hepatocellular carcinoma, melanoma, renal cell or head and neck cancer. Subjects had a mean age of 60 years, with a range of roughly 20 to 80; just over 80% were male.

This clone was seen a handful of times. Germline CDR1 is SNHLY and CDR2 is FYNNEI. This CDR3 has 15 residues. Germline trimming cut 5 bases from V and 5 bases from J; bases unmatched to any gene: 7. Libraries were prepared by immunoSEQ multiplex PCR; TCRdb keeps only in-frame clonotypes and omits some of them. The table records 35,000 or so clones, approximately 78% of them present only once. V gene TRBV2 combines with J gene TRBJ2-3; the match to TRBD1 covers 10 bases. This sequence originates from an adult with an advanced solid tumor such as melanoma, head and neck, liver or kidney cancer. Sequenced material: CD4+ or CD8+ T cells sorted from blood, taken in a trial of the OX40 agonist ivuxolimab. The CDR3 region is CASSRQGAVGDTQYF. The DNA for the CDR3 is TGTGCCAGCAGTCGACAGGGGGCTGTTGGAGATACGCAGTATTTT.